The source of this TCR beta chain is a study of T cell repertoires in cytomegalovirus infection. Details on this clonotype: Its antigen is unidentified. The junction departs from germline at one end; a sequencing error may be responsible.

TCRdb used MiXCR to reprocess the reads, holding one entry per CDR3 protein. The sample holds about 570,000 distinct CDR3 sequences; roughly 42% are singletons and the top ten take around 48%. Germline CDR1 reads SGHTA; CDR2 reads FQGNSA. This CDR3 spans 14 amino acids. The sequence derives from a human donor in good health (CMV status not recorded). Some clones in this sample may be carry-over from other donors' samples. The chain is built from TRBV7-2 and TRBJ1-6, with D perhaps TRBD1 (5 bases). The sequences come from cultured PBMCs, collected from culture after CMV antigen stimulation. The CDR3 loop is CACSFSRVGSPLHF. The DNA for the CDR3 is TGTGCCTGCAGCTTCTCCAGGGTCGGGTCACCCCTCCACTTT.